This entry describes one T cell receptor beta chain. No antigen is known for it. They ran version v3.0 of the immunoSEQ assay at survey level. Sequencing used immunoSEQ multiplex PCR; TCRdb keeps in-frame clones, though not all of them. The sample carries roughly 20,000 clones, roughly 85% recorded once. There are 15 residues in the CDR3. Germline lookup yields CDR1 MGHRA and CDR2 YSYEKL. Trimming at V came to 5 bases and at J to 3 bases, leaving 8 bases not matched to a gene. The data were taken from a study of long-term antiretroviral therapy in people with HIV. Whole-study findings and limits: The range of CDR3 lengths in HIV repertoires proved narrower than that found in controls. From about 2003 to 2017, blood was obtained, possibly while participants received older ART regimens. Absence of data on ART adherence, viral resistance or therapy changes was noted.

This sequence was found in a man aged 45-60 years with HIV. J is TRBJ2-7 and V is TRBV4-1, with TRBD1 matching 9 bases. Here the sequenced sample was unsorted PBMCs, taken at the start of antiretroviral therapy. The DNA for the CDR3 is TGCGCCAGCAGCAGACCGGGACAGGGTCTCTACGAGCAGTACTTC. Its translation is CASSRPGQGLYEQYF.